This T cell receptor (beta chain) was recovered during a study of blood T cell repertoires in COVID-19. V was trimmed by 0 bases and J by 6 bases, leaving 12 bases between them. This CDR3 contains 15 residues. Per germline, CDR1 MGHRA and CDR2 YSYEKL. Clinical history as reported by participants underpinned cohort assignment. Study processing details: Reference gene primer amplification in the assay estimated nucleated cell counts. Clones were sequenced by immunoSEQ multiplex PCR, and TCRdb holds only the in-frame ones, with some missing. V and J calls and clone size are those listed in that table; D and trimming were worked out from the DNA. The sample has approximately 170,000 clones; under 85% are singletons.

The receptor was isolated from a man aged 45-65 years who had recovered from COVID-19. Specimen: PBMCs or T cells enriched from blood (not recorded which). V is TRBV4-1 and J is TRBJ1-5, with a tentative D call TRBD1 (6 bases). In DNA, the CDR3 is TGCGCCAGCAGCCAAGAAGCCACAGGGCGTCAGCCCCAGCATTTT. This gives the protein CASSQEATGRQPQHF.